This T cell receptor beta chain was observed in a study of control samples from healthy donors and cancer patients. Trimming took off 6 bases at V and 8 bases at J, with 13 bases between the two ends. This CDR3 region has 13 residues. CDR1 and CDR2 (germline): MNHEY, SVGAGI. Generated by immunoSEQ multiplex PCR, the TCRdb table keeps only in-frame clones and is missing some. Altogether 390,000 or so clones are present, approximately 92% being singletons, with the ten largest covering approximately 6.3%. What was sequenced was PBMCs. This TCR was recovered from a man aged 40-49 years with head and neck cancer. This chain connects TRBV6-5 to TRBJ2-2, with D possibly matching TRBD1 (6 bases). CDR3 sequence: CASRTTGWGELFF. The CDR3, as DNA: TGTGCCAGCAGAACCACAGGGTGGGGGGAGCTGTTTTTT.